This T cell receptor (beta chain) was found in a study of cytomegalovirus exposure and HLA in healthy donors. Notes on the study in general: As a later analysis revealed, most CMV-associated TCR beta chains appeared HLA-restricted. CMV serostatus was the only recorded immune exposure for donors. In a later analysis, HLA-C alleles had the fewest associated TCRs, DRB1 alleles the most. Accurate predictions that matched the HLA-A and HLA-B alleles of most subjects were reportedly made from TCR beta sequences.

The PCR was carried out with 60 Vbeta primers and 13 Jbeta primers. Clones were read by immunoSEQ multiplex PCR, and TCRdb kept only the in-frame ones, dropping some. The sample records around 200,000 clones, about four fifths being singletons. Details on this clone: The antigen is unknown.

Per the germline V gene, CDR1 is SGHRS and CDR2 is YFSETQ. The CDR3 runs to 15 residues. Deletions cut 4 bases from V and 7 bases from J, with 18 bases between. This receptor was identified in a woman between 45 and 65 years old in good health and CMV-seropositive. The sequenced material came from PBMCs. The rearrangement links TRBV5-1 to TRBJ2-1; D perhaps matches TRBD2 (5 bases). CDR3 DNA: TGCGCCAGCAGCCATCTAGCAGAGGGTTGGAATGAGCAGTTCTTC. Translation: CASSHLAEGWNEQFF.